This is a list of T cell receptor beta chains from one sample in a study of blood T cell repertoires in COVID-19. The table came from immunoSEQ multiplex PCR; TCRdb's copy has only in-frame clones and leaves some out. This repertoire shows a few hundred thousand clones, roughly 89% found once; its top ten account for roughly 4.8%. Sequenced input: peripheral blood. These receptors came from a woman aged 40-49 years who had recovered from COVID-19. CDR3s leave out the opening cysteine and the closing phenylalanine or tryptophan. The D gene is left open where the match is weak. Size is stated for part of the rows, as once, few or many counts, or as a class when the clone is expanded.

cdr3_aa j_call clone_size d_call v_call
SAQQGLETQY TRBJ2-5 . TRBD1 TRBV29-1
AIRQGTTNEKLF TRBJ1-4 . TRBD1 TRBV10-3
ASRYSPGVAGGYT TRBJ1-2 few . TRBV4-1
ASSLIGSNQPQH TRBJ1-5 . . TRBV27
AWTDRGQLWTDTQY TRBJ2-3 . TRBD1 TRBV30
ASSEGPGLTPDTQY TRBJ2-3 . . TRBV6-1
ASSEEISYNSPLH TRBJ1-6 . . TRBV2
ASSQTREANQPQH TRBJ1-5 . . TRBV28
ATSVTGESSEQF TRBJ2-1 . TRBD1 TRBV24-1
ASSGGQGVYEQY TRBJ2-7 . TRBD1 TRBV27
SVEEQNNSPLH TRBJ1-6 . . TRBV29-1
ASSGQSGNTIY TRBJ1-3 . . TRBV19
ASSEGGQGANGYT TRBJ1-2 . TRBD1 TRBV2
ASSLGAGGQVQF TRBJ2-1 . TRBD2 TRBV28
ASSLAGAETQY TRBJ2-5 . . TRBV5-4
ASSPTGLADSYNEQF TRBJ2-1 once TRBD2 TRBV11-3